Each of the 5 T cell receptor beta chains below was sequenced from the same sample in a study of blood T cell repertoires in COVID-19. Clones were sequenced by immunoSEQ multiplex PCR, and TCRdb holds only the in-frame ones, with some missing. In the table there are about 150,000 clones, 70% to 90% of which are singletons. The sequenced sample consisted of PBMCs or T cells enriched from blood (not recorded which). The receptors stem from a woman between 35 and 50 years old who had recovered from COVID-19.

The CDR3 DNA reads as TGCGCCAGCAGCTACGGGCCTAGCGGGATGTACGAGCAGTACTTC. It yields the protein CASSYGPSGMYEQYF. The chain recombines TRBV4-1 with TRBJ2-7, with 9 bases matching TRBD2. The CDR3 totals 15 residues. The germline CDR1 and CDR2 sequences are MGHRA and YSYEKL. The V and J ends lost 5 bases and 4 bases, in that order; junction bases with no gene match: 9.

The table lists this clone with a few counts. This sequence joins TRBV7-9 and TRBJ1-2; D perhaps matches TRBD1 (5 bases). The CDR3 sequence is 14 residues long. The germline V and J ends were trimmed by 1 base and 8 bases, with 14 bases remaining between them. Germline lookup yields CDR1 SEHNR and CDR2 FQNEAQ (reference sequence). The CDR3 reads CASSLDEGLLGYTF. Written as DNA, the CDR3 is TGTGCCAGCAGCTTAGATGAGGGACTGTTGGGCTACACCTTC.

The chain couples TRBV6-5 to TRBJ1-1; D unclear. Germline V gives CDR1 MNHEY, CDR2 SVGAGI. CDR3 length: 14 amino acids. Trimming shortened V by 2 bases and J by 1 base, and 8 bases separated the two germline ends. The CDR3 loop is CASSYTQQNTEAFF. CDR3 DNA: TGTGCCAGCAGTTACACCCAACAGAACACTGAAGCTTTCTTT.

The V and J genes are TRBV19 and TRBJ1-5; D is unresolved. Germline V gene sequence: CDR1 LNHDA, CDR2 SQIVND (reference sequence). The CDR3 consists of 15 residues. V lost 5 bases, J lost 3 bases, and 14 bases lay in between. CDR3 nucleotides: TGTGCCAGTAGTTTCCCCGACGGAGCCAATCAGCCCCAGCATTTT. Its protein product is CASSFPDGANQPQHF.

V gene TRBV13 combines with J gene TRBJ1-5, with a tentative D call TRBD1 (5 bases). Trimming stripped 0 bases from V and 3 bases from J, with 6 bases between. The CDR3 is made up of 14 amino acids. The germline V gene has CDR1 PRHDT and CDR2 FYEKMQ (reference sequence). CDR3 nucleotides: TGTGCCAGCAGCTTAGGGGACAACAATCAGCCCCAGCATTTT. It translates to CASSLGDNNQPQHF.